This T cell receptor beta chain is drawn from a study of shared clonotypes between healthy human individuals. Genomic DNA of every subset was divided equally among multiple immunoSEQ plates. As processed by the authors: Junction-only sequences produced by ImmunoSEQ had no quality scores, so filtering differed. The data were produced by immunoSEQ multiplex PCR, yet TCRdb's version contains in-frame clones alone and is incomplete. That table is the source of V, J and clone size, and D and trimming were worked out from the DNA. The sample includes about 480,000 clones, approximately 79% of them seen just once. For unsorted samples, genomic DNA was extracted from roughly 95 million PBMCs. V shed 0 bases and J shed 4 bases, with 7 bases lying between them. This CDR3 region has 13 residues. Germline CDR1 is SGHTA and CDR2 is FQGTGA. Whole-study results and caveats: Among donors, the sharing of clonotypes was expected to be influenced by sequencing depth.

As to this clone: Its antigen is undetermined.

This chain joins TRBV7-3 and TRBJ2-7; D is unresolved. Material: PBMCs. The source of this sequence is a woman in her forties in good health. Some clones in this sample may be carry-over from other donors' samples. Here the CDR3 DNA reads TGTGCCAGCAGCTTAACGGGGAAATACGAGCAGTACTTC. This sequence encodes CASSLTGKYEQYF.